This T cell receptor beta chain is from a study of blood T cell repertoires in COVID-19. Across the study: Whether acute or convalescent, the COVID-19 samples came from the United States, Italy and Spain. T cells, B-cell-depleted T cells, or PBMCs provided the cDNA or gDNA that served as material.

This clone has more than one count but fewer than ten. The CDR3 is 15 residues long. Germline V gives CDR1 SGDLS, CDR2 YYNGEE. Trimming removed 1 base from V and 7 bases from J; junction bases left unmatched: 6. Original methodology: Counts of nucleated cells, estimated from reference gene primer amplification, were obtained. Generated by immunoSEQ multiplex PCR, the TCRdb table keeps only in-frame clones and is missing some. The DNA gave D and trimming, while V, J and clone size come from that table. The sample lists over 200,000 clones, around nine tenths occurring once. The receptor was derived from a man aged 35-49 years with acute or convalescent COVID-19. This sequence joins TRBV9 and TRBJ2-1, with 9 bases matching TRBD2. The specimen sequenced was peripheral blood. CDR3 sequence: CASSVQAGGGNEQFF. The CDR3 nucleotides read TGTGCCAGCAGCGTACAAGCGGGAGGTGGTAATGAGCAGTTCTTC.